This TCR beta chain was captured in a study of blood T cell repertoires in COVID-19. Study background: Samples taken during acute and convalescent COVID-19 were collected in the United States, Italy and Spain. T cells, B-cell-depleted T cells, or PBMCs supplied cDNA or gDNA.

Under the authors' procedure: Amplification from reference gene primers served as the basis for estimated nucleated cell counts. Sequencing was performed with immunoSEQ multiplex PCR; in TCRdb, only in-frame clones are kept and a portion is missing. D and trimming come from the DNA, and the V and J calls and clone size come from that table. Of 150,000 to 200,000 clones in the sample, roughly four fifths are singletons; the top ten hold approximately 10%. CDR3 length: 15 amino acids. Germline lookup yields CDR1 LGHDT and CDR2 YNNKEL (reference sequence). The J segment lost 9 bases and the V segment lost 5 bases, leaving 7 bases of the junction unmatched.

The specimen was peripheral blood. The TCR comes from a human donor in a cohort sampled during active COVID-19. This chain joins TRBV3-1 (or the pseudogene TRBV3-2) and TRBJ2-1, with 13 bases that match TRBD2. This CDR3 reads CASSSRTSGGAEQFF. The CDR3, as DNA: TGTGCCAGCAGCTCAAGGACTAGCGGGGGCGCTGAGCAGTTCTTC.